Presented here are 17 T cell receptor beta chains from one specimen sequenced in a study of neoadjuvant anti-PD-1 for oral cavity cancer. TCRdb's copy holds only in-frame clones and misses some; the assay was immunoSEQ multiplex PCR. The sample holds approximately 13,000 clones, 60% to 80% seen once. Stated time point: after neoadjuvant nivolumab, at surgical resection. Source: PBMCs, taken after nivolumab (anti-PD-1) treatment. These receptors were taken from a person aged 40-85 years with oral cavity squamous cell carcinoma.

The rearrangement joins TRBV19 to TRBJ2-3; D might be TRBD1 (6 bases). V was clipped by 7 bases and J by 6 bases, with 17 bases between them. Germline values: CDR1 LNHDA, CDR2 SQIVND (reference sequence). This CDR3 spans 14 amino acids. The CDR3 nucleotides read TGTGCCAGTACCACAAACAGGGTTCCGGATACGCAGTATTTT. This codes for CASTTNRVPDTQYF.

The CDR3 DNA sequence: TGCGCCAGCAGACAGGACAGGAACACTGAAGCTTTCTTT. The encoded protein is CASRQDRNTEAFF. The chain combines TRBV5-1 with TRBJ1-1; a possible D gene is TRBD1 (6 bases). CDR1 is SGHRS and CDR2 is YFSETQ in the germline V gene. There are 13 residues in the CDR3. The V end lost 5 bases, the J end lost 1 base, and 9 bases lay between the germline ends.

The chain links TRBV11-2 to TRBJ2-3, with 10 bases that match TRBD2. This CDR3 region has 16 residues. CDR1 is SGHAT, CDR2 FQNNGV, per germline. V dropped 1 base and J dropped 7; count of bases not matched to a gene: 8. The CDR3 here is CASSLGSGGATNTQYF. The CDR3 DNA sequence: TGTGCCAGCAGCTTAGGGAGCGGGGGGGCCACGAATACGCAGTATTTT.

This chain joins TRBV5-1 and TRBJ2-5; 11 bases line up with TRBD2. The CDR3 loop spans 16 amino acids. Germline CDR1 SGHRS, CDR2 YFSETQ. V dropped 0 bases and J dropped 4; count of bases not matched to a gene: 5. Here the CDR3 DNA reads TGCGCCAGCAGCTTGGGAGTAGCGGGAGGGTTAGAGACCCAGTACTTC. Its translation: CASSLGVAGGLETQYF.

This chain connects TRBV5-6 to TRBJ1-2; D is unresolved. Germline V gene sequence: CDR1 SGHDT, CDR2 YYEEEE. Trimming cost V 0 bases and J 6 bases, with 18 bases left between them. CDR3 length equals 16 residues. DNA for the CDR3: TGTGCCAGCAGCTTGGCCGGCAGGTCCCCTAAGGATGGCTACACCTTC. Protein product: CASSLAGRSPKDGYTF. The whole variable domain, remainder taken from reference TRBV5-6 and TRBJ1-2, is DAGVTQSPTHLIKTRGQQVTLRCSPKSGHDTVSWYQQALGQGPQFIFQYYEEEERQRGNFPDRFSGHQFPNYSSELNVNALLLGDSALYLCASSLAGRSPKDGYTFGSGTRLTVV.

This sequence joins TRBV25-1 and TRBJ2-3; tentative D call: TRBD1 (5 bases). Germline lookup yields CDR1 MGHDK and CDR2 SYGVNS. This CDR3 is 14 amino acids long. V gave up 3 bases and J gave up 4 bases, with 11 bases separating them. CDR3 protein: CASSERQHSDTQYF. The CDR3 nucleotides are TGTGCCAGCAGTGAGAGACAGCACTCAGATACGCAGTATTTT.

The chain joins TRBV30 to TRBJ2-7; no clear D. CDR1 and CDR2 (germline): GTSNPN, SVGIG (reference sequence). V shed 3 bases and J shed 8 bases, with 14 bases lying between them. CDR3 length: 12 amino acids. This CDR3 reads CAWSASSWQQYF. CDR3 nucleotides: TGTGCCTGGAGCGCTTCAAGCTGGCAGCAGTACTTC.

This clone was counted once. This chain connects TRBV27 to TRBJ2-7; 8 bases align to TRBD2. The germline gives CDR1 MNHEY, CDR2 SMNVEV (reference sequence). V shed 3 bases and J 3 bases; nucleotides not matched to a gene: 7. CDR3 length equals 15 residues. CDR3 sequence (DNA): TGTGCCAGCAGTTTCATGAGCGGGAGTAGCTACGAGCAGTACTTC. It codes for CASSFMSGSSYEQYF.

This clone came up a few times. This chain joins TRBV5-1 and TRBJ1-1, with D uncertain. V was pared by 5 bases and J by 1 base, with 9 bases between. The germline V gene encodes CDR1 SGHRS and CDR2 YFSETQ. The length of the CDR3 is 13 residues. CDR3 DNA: TGCGCCAGCAGTCGAACAGCGAACACTGAAGCTTTCTTT. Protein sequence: CASSRTANTEAFF.

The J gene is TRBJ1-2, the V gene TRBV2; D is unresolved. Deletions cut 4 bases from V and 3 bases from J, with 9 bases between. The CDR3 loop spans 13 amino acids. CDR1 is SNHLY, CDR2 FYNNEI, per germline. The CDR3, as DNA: TGTGCCAGCAGTGGGATGGTAGACTATGGCTACACCTTC. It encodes CASSGMVDYGYTF.

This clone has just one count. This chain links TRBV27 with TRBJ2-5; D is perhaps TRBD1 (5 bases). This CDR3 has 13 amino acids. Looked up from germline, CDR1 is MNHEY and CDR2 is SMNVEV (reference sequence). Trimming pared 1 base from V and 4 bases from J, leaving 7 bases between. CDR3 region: CASSLWQGETQYF. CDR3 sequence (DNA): TGTGCCAGCAGTTTATGGCAGGGAGAGACCCAGTACTTC.

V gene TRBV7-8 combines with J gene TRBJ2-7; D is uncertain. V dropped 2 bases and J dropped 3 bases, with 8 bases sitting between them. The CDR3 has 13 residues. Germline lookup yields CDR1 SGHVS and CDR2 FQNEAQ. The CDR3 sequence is CASSLNNFYEQYF. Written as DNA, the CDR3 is TGTGCCAGCAGCTTAAACAATTTCTACGAGCAGTACTTC.

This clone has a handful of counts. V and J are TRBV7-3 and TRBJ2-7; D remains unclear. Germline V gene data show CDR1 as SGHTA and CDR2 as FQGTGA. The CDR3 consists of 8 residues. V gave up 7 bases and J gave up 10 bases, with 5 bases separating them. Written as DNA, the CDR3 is TGTGCCAGCATCTCCCAGTACTTC. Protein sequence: CASISQYF. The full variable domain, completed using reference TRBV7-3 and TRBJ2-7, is GAGVSQTPSNKVTEKGKYVELRCDPISGHTALYWYRQSLGQGPEFLIYFQGTGAADDSGLPNDRFFAVRPEGSVSTLKIQRTERGDSAVYLCASISQYFGPGTRLTVT.

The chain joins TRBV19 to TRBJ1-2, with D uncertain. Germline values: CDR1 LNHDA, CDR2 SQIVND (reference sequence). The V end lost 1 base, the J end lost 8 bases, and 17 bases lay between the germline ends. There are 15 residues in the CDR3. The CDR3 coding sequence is TGTGCCAGTAGTATAGCTCCGGGAATCCTAAGGGGCTACACCTTC. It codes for CASSIAPGILRGYTF.

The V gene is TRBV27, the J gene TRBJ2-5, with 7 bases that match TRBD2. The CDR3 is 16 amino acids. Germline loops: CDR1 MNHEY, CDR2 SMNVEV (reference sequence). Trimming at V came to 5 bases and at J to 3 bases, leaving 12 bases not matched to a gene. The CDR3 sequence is CASSSLAGAGEETQYF. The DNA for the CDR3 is TGTGCCAGCAGTAGCCTGGCGGGAGCAGGAGAAGAGACCCAGTACTTC.

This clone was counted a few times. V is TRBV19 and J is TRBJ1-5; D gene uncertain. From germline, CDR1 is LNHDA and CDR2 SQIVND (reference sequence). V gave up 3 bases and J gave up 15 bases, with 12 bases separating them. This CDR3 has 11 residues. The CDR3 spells CASSMEAVRHF. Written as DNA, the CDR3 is TGTGCCAGTAGTATGGAAGCGGTCCGGCATTTT.

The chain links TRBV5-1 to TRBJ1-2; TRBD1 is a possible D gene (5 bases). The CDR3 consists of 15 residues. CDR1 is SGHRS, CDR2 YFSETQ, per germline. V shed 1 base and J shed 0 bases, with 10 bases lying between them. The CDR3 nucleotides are TGCGCCAGCAGCTTGTCACAGGCGCCTAACTATGGCTACACCTTC. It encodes CASSLSQAPNYGYTF.